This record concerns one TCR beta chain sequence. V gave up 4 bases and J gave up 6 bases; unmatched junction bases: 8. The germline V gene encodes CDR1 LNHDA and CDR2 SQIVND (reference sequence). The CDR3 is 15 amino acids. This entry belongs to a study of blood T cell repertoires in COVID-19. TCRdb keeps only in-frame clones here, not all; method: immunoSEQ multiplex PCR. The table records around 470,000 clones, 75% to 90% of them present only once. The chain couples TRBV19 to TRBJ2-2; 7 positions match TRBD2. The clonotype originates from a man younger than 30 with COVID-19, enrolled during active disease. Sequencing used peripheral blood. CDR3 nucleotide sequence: TGTGCCAGTAGTACAGCGGGAACCCTCGCCGGGGAGCTGTTTTTT. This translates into CASSTAGTLAGELFF.